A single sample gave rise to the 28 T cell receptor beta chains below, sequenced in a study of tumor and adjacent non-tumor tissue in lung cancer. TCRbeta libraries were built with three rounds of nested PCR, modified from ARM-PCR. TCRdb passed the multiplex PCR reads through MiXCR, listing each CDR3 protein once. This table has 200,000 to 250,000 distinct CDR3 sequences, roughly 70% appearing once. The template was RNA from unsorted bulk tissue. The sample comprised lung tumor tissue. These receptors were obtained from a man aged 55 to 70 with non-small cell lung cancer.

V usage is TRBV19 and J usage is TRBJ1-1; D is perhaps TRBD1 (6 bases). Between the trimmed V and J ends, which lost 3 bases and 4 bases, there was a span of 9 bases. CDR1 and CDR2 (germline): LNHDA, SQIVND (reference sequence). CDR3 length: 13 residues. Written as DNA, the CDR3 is TGTGCCAGTAGTATGCTCAGGGGCACTGAAGCTTTCTTT. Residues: CASSMLRGTEAFF.

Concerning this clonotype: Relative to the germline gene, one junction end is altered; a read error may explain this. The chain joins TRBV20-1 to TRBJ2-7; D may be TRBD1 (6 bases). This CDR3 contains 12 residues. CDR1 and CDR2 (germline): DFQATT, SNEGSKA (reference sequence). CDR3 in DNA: TGCAGTGCATGGACAGTCTATTACGACCAGTACTTC. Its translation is CSAWTVYYDQYF.

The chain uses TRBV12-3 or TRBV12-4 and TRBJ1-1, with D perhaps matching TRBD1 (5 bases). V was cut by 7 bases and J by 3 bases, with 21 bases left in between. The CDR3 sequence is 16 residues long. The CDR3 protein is CASNSLGGEGDTEAFF. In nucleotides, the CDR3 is TGTGCCAGCAATTCTCTGGGAGGGGAAGGGGACACTGAAGCTTTCTTT.

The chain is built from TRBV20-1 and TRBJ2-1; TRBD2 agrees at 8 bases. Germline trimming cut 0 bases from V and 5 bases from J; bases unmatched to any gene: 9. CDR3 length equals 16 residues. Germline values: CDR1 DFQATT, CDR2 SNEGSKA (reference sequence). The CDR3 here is CSARDEASGWNNEQFF. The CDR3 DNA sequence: TGCAGTGCTAGAGATGAGGCTAGCGGGTGGAACAATGAGCAGTTCTTC.

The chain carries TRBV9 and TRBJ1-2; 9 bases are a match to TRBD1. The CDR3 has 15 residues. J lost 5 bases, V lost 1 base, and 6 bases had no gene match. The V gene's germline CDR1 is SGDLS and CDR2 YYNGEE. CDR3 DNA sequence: TGTGCCAGCAGCGTACACCCCGGACAGGGGTATGGCTACACCTTC. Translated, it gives CASSVHPGQGYGYTF.

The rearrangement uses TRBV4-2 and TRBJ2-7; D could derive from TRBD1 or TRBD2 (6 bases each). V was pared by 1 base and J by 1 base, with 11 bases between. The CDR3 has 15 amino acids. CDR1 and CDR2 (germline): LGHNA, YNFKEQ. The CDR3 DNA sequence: TGTGCCAGCAGCCAAGGAGGGGGGACTTCCTACGAGCAGTACTTC. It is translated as CASSQGGGTSYEQYF.

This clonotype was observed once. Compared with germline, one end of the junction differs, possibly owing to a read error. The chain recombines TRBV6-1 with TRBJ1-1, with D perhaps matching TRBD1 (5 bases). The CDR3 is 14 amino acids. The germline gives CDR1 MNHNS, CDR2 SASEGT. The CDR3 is CASSEDGGETEAFF. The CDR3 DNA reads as TGTGCCAGTAGTGAGGACGGGGGGGAAACTGAAGCTTTCTTT.

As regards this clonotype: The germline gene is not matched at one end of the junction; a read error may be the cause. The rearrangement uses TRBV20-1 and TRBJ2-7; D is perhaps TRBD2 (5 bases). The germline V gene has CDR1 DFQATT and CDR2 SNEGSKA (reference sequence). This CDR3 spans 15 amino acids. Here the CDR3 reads CCARVGRFSYYEQYF. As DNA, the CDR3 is TGCTGTGCTAGAGTGGGGAGATTCAGCTACTACGAGCAGTACTTC.

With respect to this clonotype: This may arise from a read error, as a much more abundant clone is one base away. CDR3 nucleotide sequence: TGCGCCAGCAGCCAAGGTACAGGGTCGAGCTCCTACAATGATCAGTTCTTC. Residues: CASSQGTGSSSYNDQFF. The genes are TRBV4-1 and TRBJ2-1, with TRBD1 as a possible D gene (6 bases). Germline CDR1 and CDR2: MGHRA and YSYEKL. The CDR3 consists of 17 residues.

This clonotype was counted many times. The CDR3 loop is CASSSDRGDSSGNTIYF. As DNA, the CDR3 is TGTGCCAGCAGTTCGGACAGGGGTGACTCCTCTGGAAACACCATATATTTT. V gene TRBV6-1 combines with J gene TRBJ1-3; 9 bases are a match to TRBD1. CDR1 and CDR2 from the germline V gene are MNHNS and SASEGT. The V and J ends lost 5 bases and 0 bases, in that order; junction bases with no gene match: 8. This CDR3 is 17 amino acids long.

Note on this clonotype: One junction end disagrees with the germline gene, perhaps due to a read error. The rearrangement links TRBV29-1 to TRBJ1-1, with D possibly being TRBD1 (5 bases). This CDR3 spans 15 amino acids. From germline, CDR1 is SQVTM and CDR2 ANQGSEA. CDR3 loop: CGVEVEGTTNTEAFF. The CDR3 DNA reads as TGCGGCGTTGAAGTGGAGGGGACGACTAACACTGAAGCTTTCTTT.

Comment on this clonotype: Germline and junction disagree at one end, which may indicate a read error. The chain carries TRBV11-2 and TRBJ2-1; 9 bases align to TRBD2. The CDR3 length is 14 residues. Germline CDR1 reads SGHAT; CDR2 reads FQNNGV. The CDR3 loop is CASHKAGGHDEQFF. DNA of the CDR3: TGTGCCAGCCATAAAGCGGGGGGACACGATGAACAGTTCTTC.

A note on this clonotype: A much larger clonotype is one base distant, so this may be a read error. The CDR3 bases are TGTGCCAGCAGCTTGAGGGCTAGCGGCGACTACACAGATATGCAGTATTTT. Translating gives CASSLRASGDYTDMQYF. The chain combines TRBV5-5 with TRBJ2-3; 7 nucleotides align to TRBD2. Germline CDR1 SGHKS, CDR2 YYEKEE (reference sequence). This CDR3 comprises 17 residues.

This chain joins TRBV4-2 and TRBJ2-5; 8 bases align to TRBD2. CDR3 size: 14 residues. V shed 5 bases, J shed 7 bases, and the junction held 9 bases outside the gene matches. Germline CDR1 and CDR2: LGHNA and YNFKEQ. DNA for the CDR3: TGTGCCAGCAGCTTTACTAGCGGAGAGGGGACCCAGTACTTC. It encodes CASSFTSGEGTQYF.

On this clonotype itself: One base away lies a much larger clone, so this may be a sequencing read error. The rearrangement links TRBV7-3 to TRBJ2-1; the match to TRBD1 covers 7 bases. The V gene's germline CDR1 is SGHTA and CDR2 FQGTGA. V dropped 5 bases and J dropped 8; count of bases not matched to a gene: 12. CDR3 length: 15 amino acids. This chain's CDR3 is CASSTRGQLIDEQFF. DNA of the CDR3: TGTGCCAGCAGCACTAGGGGACAGTTAATCGATGAGCAGTTCTTC. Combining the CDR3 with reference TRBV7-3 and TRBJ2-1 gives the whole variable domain GAGVSQTPSNKVTEKGKYVELRCDPISGHTALYWYRQSLGQGPEFLIYFQGTGAADDSGLPNDRFFAVRPEGSVSTLKIQRTERGDSAVYLCASSTRGQLIDEQFFGPGTRLTVL.

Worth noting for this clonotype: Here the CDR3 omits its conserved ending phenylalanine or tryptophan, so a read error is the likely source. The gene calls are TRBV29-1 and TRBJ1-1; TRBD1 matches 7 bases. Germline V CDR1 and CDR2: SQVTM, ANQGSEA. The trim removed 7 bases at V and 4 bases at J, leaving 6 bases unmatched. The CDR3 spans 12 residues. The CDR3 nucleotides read TGCAGCGCTGGGACAGAGGGCACTGAAGCTTTCTTG. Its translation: CSAGTEGTEAFL.

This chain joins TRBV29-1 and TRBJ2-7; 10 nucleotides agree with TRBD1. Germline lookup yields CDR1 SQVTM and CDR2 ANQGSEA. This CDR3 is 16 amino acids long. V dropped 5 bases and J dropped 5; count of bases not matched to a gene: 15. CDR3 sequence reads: CSVQSRTGGDEDEQYF. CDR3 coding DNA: TGCAGCGTTCAATCCCGGACAGGGGGTGATGAAGACGAGCAGTACTTC.

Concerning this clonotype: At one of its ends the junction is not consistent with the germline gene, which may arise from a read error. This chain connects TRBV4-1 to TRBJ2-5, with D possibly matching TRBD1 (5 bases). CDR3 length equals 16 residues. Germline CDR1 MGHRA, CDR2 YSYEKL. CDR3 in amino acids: CASNQVGRVIQETQYF. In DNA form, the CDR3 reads TGCGCCAGCAACCAAGTGGGCAGGGTTATACAAGAAACCCAGTACTTC.

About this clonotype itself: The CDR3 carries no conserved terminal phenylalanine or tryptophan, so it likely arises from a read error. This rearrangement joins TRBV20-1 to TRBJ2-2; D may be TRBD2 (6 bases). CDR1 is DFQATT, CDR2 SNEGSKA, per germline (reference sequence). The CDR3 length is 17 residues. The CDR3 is CSARASGGGSNTGDLFS. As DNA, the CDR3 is TGCAGTGCTAGAGCTTCGGGTGGGGGGAGCAACACCGGGGACCTGTTTTCT.

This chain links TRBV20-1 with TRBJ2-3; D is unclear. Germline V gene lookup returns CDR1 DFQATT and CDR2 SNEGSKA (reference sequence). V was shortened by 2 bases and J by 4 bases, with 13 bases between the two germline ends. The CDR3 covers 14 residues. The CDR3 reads CSARLGSKSDTQYF. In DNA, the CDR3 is TGCAGTGCTAGATTGGGGTCTAAGTCAGATACGCAGTATTTT.

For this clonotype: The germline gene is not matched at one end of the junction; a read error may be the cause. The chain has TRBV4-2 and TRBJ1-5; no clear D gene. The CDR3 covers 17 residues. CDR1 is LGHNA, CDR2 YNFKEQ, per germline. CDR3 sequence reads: CASSQDPEIGRHQPQHF. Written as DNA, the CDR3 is TGTGCCAGTAGCCAAGATCCCGAGATAGGGCGTCATCAGCCCCAGCATTTT.

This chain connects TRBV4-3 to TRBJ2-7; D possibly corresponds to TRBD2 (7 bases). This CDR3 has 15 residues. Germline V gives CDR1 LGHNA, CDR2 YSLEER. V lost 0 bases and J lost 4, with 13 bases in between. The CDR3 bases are TGCGCCAGCAGCCAAGACGACGGGGGGCTTTACGAGCAGTACTTC. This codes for CASSQDDGGLYEQYF.

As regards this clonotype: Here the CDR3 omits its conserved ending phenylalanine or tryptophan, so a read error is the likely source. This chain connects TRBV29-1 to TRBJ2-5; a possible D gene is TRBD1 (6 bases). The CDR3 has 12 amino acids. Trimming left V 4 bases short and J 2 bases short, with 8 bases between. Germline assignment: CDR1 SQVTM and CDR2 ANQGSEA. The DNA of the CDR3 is TGCAGCGTTGGACAGGTTCAAGAGACCCAGTACCTT. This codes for CSVGQVQETQYL.

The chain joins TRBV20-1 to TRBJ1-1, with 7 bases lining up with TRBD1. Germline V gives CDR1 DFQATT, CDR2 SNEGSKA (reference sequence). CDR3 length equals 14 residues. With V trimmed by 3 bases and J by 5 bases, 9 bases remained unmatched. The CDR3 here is CSASPDRVLTEAFF. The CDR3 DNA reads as TGCAGTGCTAGTCCCGACAGGGTGCTGACTGAAGCTTTCTTT.

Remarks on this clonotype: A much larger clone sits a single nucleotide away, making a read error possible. The CDR3 loop is CSVRDLEYF. The CDR3 nucleotides are TGCAGTGTTAGAGATCTTGAGTACTTC. This chain uses TRBV20-1 with TRBJ2-7; D remains ambiguous. The germline gives CDR1 DFQATT, CDR2 SNEGSKA (reference sequence). The CDR3 contains 9 residues.

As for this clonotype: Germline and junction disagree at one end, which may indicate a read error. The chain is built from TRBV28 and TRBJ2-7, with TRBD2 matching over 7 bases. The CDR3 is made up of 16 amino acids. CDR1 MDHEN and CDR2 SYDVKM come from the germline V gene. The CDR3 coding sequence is TGTACCAGCAGAACGGGCGGGAGCGGTTCGTTCTATGAGCAGTACTTC. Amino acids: CTSRTGGSGSFYEQYF.

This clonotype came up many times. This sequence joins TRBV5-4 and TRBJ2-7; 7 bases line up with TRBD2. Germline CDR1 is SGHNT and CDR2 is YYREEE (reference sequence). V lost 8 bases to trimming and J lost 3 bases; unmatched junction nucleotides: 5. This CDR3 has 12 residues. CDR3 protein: CARKRDRYEQYF. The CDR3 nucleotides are TGTGCCAGGAAGCGGGACCGCTACGAGCAGTACTTC. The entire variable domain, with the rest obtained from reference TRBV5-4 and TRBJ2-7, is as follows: ETGVTQSPTHLIKTRGQQVTLRCSSQSGHNTVSWYQQALGQGPQFIFQYYREEENGRGNFPPRFSGLQFPNYSSELNVNALELDDSALYLCARKRDRYEQYFGPGTRLTVT.

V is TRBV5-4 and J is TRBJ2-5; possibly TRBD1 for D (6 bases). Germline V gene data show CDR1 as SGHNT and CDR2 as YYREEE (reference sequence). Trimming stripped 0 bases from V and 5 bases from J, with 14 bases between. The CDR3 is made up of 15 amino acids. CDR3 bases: TGTGCCAGCAGCTTGGAGGATGGGGGCAGGGAGACCCAGTACTTC. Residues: CASSLEDGGRETQYF.